This T cell receptor beta chain was documented in a study of shared clonotypes between healthy human individuals. As for the study in general: Samples came from a couple of female and a few male donors aged 18 to 49. Broader study findings: Sampling used blood alone; tissue repertoires probably differ. Clonotype sharing among the donors was expected to vary with sequencing depth.

About this clone: Its cognate antigen is unknown.

Profiling relied on immunoSEQ multiplex PCR, and the TCRdb table lists in-frame clones only, not all of them. The data show about 650,000 clones, around 95% seen once. Terminally differentiated effector memory CD45RA+ cells were left out of the naive CD8 fraction, which was CD45RO-negative and positively selected for CCR7. In germline, CDR1 is MNHEY, CDR2 SMNVEV (reference sequence). The CDR3 is 17 residues long. V was cut by 2 bases and J by 5 bases, with 19 bases left in between. This clonotype originated in a woman in her 30s in good health. Source material: naive CD8+ T cells sorted from blood. The rearrangement uses TRBV27 and TRBJ1-5; D is possibly TRBD1 (6 bases). CDR3 residues: CASSLNSGQFAHQPQHF. CDR3 nucleotides: TGTGCCAGCAGTTTAAATTCGGGACAATTTGCCCATCAGCCCCAGCATTTT.